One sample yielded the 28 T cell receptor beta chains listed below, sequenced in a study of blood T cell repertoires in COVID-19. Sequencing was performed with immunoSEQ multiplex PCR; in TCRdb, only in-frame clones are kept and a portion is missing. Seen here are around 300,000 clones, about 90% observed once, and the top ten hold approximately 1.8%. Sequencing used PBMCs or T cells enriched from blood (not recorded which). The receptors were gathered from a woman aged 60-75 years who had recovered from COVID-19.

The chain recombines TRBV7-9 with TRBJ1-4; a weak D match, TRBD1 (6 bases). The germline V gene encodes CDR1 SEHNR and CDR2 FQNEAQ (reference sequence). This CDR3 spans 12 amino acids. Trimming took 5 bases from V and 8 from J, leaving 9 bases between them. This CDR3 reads CASSPQGEKLFF. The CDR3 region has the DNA TGTGCCAGCAGCCCACAGGGAGAAAAACTGTTTTTT.

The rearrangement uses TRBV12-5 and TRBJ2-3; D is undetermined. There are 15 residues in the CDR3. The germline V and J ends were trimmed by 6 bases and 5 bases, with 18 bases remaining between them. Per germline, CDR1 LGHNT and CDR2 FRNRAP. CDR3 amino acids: CASGILELSLDTQYF. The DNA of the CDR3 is TGTGCTAGTGGCATCCTAGAGCTGAGTTTAGATACGCAGTATTTT.

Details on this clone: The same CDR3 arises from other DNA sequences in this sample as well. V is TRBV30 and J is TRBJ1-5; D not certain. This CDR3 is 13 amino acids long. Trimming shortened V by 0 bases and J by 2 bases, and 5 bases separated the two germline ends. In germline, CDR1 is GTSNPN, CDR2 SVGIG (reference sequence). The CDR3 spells CAWSVQGNQPQHF. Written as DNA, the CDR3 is TGTGCCTGGAGTGTACAAGGCAATCAGCCCCAGCATTTT.

The CDR3 DNA reads as TGTGCCAGCAAGCGGGGAAGCACAGATACGCAGTATTTT. Residues: CASKRGSTDTQYF. This chain connects TRBV6-5 to TRBJ2-3, with 7 bases matching TRBD2. This CDR3 spans 13 amino acids. CDR1 and CDR2 (germline): MNHEY, SVGAGI. V was clipped by 7 bases and J by 0 bases; unmatched bases: 1.

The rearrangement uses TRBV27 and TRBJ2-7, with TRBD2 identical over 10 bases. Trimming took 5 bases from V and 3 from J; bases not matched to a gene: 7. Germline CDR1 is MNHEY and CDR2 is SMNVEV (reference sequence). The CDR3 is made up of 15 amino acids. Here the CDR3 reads CASSELAGSFYEQYF. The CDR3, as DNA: TGTGCCAGCAGTGAACTAGCGGGAAGTTTCTACGAGCAGTACTTC.

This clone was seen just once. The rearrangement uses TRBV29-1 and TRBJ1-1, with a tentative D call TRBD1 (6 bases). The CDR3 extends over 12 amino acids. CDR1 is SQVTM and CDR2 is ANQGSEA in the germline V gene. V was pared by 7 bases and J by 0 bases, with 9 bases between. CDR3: CSARDMNTEAFF. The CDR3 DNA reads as TGCAGCGCCCGGGACATGAACACTGAAGCTTTCTTT. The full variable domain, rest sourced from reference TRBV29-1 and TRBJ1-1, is SAVISQKPSRDICQRGTSLTIQCQVDSQVTMMFWYRQQPGQSLTLIATANQGSEATYESGFVIDKFPISRPNLTFSTLTVSNMSPEDSSIYLCSARDMNTEAFFGQGTRLTVV.

CDR3 protein: CASSSRDIQGAFF. The CDR3 region has the DNA TGCGCCAGCAGCAGCCGGGACATCCAAGGAGCTTTCTTT. This chain links TRBV5-1 with TRBJ1-1; perhaps TRBD1 as D (6 bases). Germline V gene lookup returns CDR1 SGHRS and CDR2 YFSETQ. V lost 4 bases and J 10 bases, leaving 17 bases between the germline ends. The CDR3 is 13 residues long.

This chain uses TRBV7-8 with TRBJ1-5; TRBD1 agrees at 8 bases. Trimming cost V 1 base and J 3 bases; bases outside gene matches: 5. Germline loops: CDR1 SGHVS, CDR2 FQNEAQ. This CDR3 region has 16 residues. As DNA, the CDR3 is TGTGCCAGCAGCTTAGGTGGCAGGGGGCCCAATCAGCCCCAGCATTTT. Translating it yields CASSLGGRGPNQPQHF.

CDR3 loop: CSVEDPGTEAYNEQFF. The CDR3 DNA reads TGCAGCGTTGAAGACCCCGGGACTGAGGCGTACAATGAGCAGTTCTTC. The rearrangement links TRBV29-1 to TRBJ2-1, with TRBD2 as a possible D gene (6 bases). Trimming removed 0 bases from V and 4 bases from J, with 16 bases in between. Germline CDR1 reads SQVTM; CDR2 reads ANQGSEA. The CDR3 is 16 residues long.

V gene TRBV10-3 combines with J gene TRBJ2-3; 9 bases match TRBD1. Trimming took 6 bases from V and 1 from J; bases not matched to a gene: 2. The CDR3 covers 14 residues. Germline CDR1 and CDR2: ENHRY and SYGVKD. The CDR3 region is CAIRWTGGTDTQYF. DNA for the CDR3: TGTGCCATCAGATGGACAGGGGGCACAGATACGCAGTATTTT.

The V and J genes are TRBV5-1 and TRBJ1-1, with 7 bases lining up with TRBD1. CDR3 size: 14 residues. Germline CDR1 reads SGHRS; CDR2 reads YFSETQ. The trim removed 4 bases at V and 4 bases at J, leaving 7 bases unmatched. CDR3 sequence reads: CASSPETGTTEAFF. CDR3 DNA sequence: TGCGCCAGCAGCCCCGAGACAGGGACCACTGAAGCTTTCTTT.

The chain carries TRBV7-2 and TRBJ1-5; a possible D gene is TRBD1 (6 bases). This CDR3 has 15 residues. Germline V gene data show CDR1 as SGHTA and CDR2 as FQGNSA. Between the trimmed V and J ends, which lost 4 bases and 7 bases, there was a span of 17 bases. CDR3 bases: TGTGCCAGCAGCTCCACGGACGGCGGGGGCCAGCCCCAGCATTTT. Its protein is CASSSTDGGGQPQHF.

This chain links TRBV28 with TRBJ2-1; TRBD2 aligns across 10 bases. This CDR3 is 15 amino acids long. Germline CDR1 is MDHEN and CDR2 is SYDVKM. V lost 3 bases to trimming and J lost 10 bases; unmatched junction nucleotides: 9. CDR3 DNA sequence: TGTGCCAGCAGTTTTAACCTAGCGGGAGTGGAGGAGCAGTTCTTC. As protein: CASSFNLAGVEEQFF.

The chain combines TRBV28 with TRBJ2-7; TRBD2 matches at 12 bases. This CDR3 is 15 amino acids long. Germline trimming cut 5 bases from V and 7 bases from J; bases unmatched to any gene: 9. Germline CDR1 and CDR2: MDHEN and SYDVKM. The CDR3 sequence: CASSGPSGGAREQYF. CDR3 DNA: TGTGCCAGCAGTGGCCCTAGCGGGGGGGCGAGGGAGCAGTACTTC.

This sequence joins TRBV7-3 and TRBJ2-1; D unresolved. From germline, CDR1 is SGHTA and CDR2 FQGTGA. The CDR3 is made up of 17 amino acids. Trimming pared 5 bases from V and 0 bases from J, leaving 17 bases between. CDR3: CASSPRSSMNSYNEQFF. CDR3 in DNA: TGTGCCAGCAGCCCCCGGTCTAGTATGAACTCCTACAATGAGCAGTTCTTC.

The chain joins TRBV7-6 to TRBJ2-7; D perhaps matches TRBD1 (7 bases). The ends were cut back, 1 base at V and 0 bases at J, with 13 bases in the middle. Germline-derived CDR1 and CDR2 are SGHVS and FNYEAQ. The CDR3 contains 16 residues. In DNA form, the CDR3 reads TGTGCCAGCAGCTTAGAGTCAGGGGGGAGCTCCTACGAGCAGTACTTC. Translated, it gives CASSLESGGSSYEQYF.

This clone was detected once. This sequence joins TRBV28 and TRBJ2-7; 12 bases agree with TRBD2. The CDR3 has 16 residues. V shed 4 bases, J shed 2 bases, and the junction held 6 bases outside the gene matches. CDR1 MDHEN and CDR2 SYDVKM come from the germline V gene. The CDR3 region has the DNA TGTGCCAGCAGTTCCCGACTAGCGGGGGAGACCTACGAGCAGTACTTC. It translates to CASSSRLAGETYEQYF.

CDR3: CASSAAGTGGTGELFF. DNA for the CDR3: TGTGCCAGCAGCGCCGCCGGGACAGGGGGCACCGGGGAGCTGTTTTTT. The gene calls are TRBV27 and TRBJ2-2; 11 bases line up with TRBD1. V shed 6 bases, J shed 4 bases, and the junction held 7 bases outside the gene matches. CDR3 length: 16 residues. Germline CDR1 reads MNHEY; CDR2 reads SMNVEV (reference sequence).

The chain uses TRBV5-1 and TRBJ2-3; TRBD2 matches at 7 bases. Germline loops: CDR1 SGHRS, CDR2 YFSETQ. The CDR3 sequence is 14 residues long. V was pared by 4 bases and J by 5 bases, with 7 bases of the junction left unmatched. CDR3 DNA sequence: TGCGCCAGCAGCAGCGGGGCCGGTGAAGATACGCAGTATTTT. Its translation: CASSSGAGEDTQYF. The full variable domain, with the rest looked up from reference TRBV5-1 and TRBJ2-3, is KAGVTQTPRYLIKTRGQQVTLSCSPISGHRSVSWYQQTPGQGLQFLFEYFSETQRNKGNFPGRFSGRQFSNSRSEMNVSTLELGDSALYLCASSSGAGEDTQYFGPGTRLTVL.

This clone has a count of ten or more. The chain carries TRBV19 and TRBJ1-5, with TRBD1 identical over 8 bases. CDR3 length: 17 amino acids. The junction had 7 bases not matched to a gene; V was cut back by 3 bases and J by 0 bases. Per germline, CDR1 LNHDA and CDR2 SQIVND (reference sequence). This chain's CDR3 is CASSIRDRKNSNQPQHF. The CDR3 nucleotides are TGTGCCAGTAGTATCCGGGACAGGAAAAATAGCAATCAGCCCCAGCATTTT.

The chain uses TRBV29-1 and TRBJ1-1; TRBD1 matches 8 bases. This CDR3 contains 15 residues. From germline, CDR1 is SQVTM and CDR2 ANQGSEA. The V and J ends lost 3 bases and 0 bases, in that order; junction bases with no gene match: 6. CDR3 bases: TGCAGCGTTGACGCAGGGGGCGGTATGAACACTGAAGCTTTCTTT. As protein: CSVDAGGGMNTEAFF.

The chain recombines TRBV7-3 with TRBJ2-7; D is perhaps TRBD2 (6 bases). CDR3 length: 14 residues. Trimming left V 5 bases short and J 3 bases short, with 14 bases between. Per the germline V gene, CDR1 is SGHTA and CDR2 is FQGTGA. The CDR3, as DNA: TGTGCCAGCAGCGCTCAACCGGGAGTCTACGAGCAGTACTTC. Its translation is CASSAQPGVYEQYF.

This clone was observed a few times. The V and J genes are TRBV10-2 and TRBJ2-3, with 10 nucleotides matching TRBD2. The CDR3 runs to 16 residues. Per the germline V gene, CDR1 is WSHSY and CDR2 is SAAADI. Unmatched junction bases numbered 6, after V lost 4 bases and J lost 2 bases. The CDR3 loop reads CASSVSGTSATDTQYF. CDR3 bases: TGCGCCAGCAGTGTATCCGGGACTAGCGCCACAGATACGCAGTATTTT.

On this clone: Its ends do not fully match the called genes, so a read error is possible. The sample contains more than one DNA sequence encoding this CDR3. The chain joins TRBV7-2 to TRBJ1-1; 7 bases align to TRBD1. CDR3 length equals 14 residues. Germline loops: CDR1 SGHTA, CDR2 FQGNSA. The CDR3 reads CASSQGQLNTEAFF. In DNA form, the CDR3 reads TGTGCCAGCAGCCAGGGACAGCTGAACACTGAAGCCTTCTTT.

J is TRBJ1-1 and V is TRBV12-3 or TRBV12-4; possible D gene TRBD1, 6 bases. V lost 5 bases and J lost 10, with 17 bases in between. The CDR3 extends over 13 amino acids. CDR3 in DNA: TGTGCCAGCAGTCCCCGGGGAGGGGGAAGAGCTTTCTTT. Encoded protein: CASSPRGGGRAFF.

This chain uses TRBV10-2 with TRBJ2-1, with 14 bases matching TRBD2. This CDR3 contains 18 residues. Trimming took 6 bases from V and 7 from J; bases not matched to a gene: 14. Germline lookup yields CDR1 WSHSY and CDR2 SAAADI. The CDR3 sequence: CASSWGLTSGRAGNEQFF. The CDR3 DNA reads TGCGCCAGCAGCTGGGGGTTGACTAGCGGGAGGGCCGGGAATGAGCAGTTCTTC.

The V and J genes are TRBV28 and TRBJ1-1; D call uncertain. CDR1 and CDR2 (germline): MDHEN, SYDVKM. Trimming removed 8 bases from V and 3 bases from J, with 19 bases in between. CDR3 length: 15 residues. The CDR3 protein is CASVPILPLYTEAFF. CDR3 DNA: TGTGCCAGCGTTCCCATACTCCCACTTTACACTGAAGCTTTCTTT.

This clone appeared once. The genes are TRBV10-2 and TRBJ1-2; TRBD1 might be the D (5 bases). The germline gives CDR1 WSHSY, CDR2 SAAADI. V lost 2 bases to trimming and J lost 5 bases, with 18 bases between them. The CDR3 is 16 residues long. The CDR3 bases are TGCGCCAGCAGTGAGATCAGTGGCCCGGGGGGTTATGGCTACACCTTC. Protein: CASSEISGPGGYGYTF.